A selection of T cell receptor beta chains follows, all from one sample in a study of shared clonotypes between healthy human individuals. This table comes from immunoSEQ multiplex PCR, and its TCRdb copy is limited to in-frame clones, with some not included. The table has 2.3 million or so clones, over 90% seen once; the top ten hold about 0.39%. Sample: naive CD4+ T cells from PBMCs. All receptors derive from a man aged 18 to 29 in good health. Some clones in this sample may be carry-over from other donors' samples. Both conserved end residues are part of each CDR3. D genes are given only for firm matches. Size tells how often a clone was seen (once, few, many) or the class of an expanded clone, and some rows leave it out.

TRBJ2-3 TRBV5-1 NA NA CASRQRPTDTQYF TGCGCCAGCCGCCAGCGCCCCACAGATACGCAGTATTTT
TRBJ1-1 TRBV5-6 NA NA CASIQTLGNTEAFF TGTGCCAGCATCCAGACCCTGGGGAACACTGAAGCTTTCTTT
TRBJ1-1 TRBV9 NA NA CASSVGSGNTEAFF TGTGCCAGCAGCGTAGGATCAGGTAACACTGAAGCTTTCTTT
TRBJ2-7 TRBV7-3 NA NA CASSPTGGVSSYEQYF TGTGCCAGCAGCCCAACAGGGGGGGTGAGCTCCTACGAGCAGTACTTC
TRBJ1-3 TRBV6-1 NA NA CASSGGPQRDTIYF TGTGCCAGCAGTGGGGGTCCTCAAAGGGACACCATATATTTT
TRBJ2-7 TRBV5-1 NA NA CASSLESGNPYEQYF TGCGCCAGCAGCTTGGAGTCAGGGAATCCCTACGAGCAGTACTTC
TRBJ2-1 TRBV10-3 TRBD2 NA CAISGREGQGNEQFF TGTGCCATCAGTGGGAGGGAGGGCCAAGGCAATGAGCAGTTCTTC
TRBJ1-3 TRBV18 NA NA CASSPSGTRGTIYF TGTGCCAGCTCACCGTCCGGGACAAGAGGAACCATATATTTT
TRBJ2-6 TRBV19 NA NA CASTMGNGANVLTF TGTGCCAGTACGATGGGGAACGGGGCCAACGTCCTGACTTTC
TRBJ2-4 TRBV6-5 NA NA CASSSYRANIQYF TGTGCCAGCAGTTCCTATAGGGCGAACATTCAGTACTTC
TRBJ1-5 TRBV30 TRBD1 NA CAWSPDRGQPQHF TGTGCCTGGTCTCCCGACAGGGGACAGCCCCAGCATTTT
TRBJ2-7 TRBV6-5 NA NA CASSSPRKGSYEQYF TGTGCCAGCAGCTCGCCCCGGAAAGGGAGCTACGAGCAGTACTTC
TRBJ1-2 TRBV5-6 NA NA CASSLGLPTGGYTF TGTGCCAGCAGCTTGGGGCTTCCCACGGGTGGCTACACCTTC
TRBJ1-1 TRBV10-3 NA NA CAISESGGTYTEAFF TGTGCCATCAGTGAGTCTGGGGGCACGTACACTGAAGCTTTCTTT
TRBJ2-3 TRBV5-8 NA NA CASSAAGRTDTQYF TGTGCCAGCAGCGCCGCCGGTCGGACAGATACGCAGTATTTT
TRBJ2-2 TRBV28 NA NA CASQITGELFF TGTGCCAGCCAGATCACCGGGGAGCTGTTTTTT
TRBJ2-1 TRBV27 TRBD2 NA CASKPGLAGVYLHEQFF TGTGCCAGCAAACCGGGACTAGCGGGAGTTTACCTCCATGAGCAGTTCTTC
TRBJ2-7 TRBV10-1 NA NA CASSESLRAYEQYF TGCGCCAGCAGTGAGTCATTACGGGCTTACGAGCAGTACTTC
TRBJ1-4 TRBV7-9 TRBD1 NA CASSHRGQHRTNEKLFF TGTGCCAGCAGCCACCGGGGACAGCACCGAACTAATGAAAAACTGTTTTTT
TRBJ1-3 TRBV4-1 NA NA CASSRDSGPSGNTIYF TGCGCCAGCAGCCGGGACTCCGGGCCGTCGGGAAACACCATATATTTT
TRBJ2-7 TRBV29-1 NA NA CSVETVSEQYF TGCAGCGTTGAAACGGTTTCCGAGCAGTACTTC
TRBJ1-1 TRBV18 NA once CASSPPAGPNEAFF TGTGCCAGCTCACCACCGGCAGGGCCGAATGAAGCTTTCTTT
TRBJ1-1 TRBV18 NA NA CASSPGRVGLGTEAFF TGTGCCAGCTCACCAGGCAGGGTAGGGTTAGGCACTGAAGCTTTCTTT
TRBJ1-2 TRBV7-9 NA NA CASSRAIQDRGYGYTF TGTGCCAGCAGCCGCGCGATACAAGACCGCGGCTATGGCTACACCTTC
TRBJ2-3 TRBV7-2 NA NA CASSLASSARYTDTQYF TGTGCCAGCAGCTTAGCATCTAGCGCCCGCTACACAGATACGCAGTATTTT
TRBJ1-2 TRBV7-2 TRBD1 NA CASTPGTGGYGGYTF TGTGCCAGCACCCCGGGGACAGGGGGTTACGGTGGCTACACCTTC
TRBJ1-2 TRBV4-1 NA once CASSQPVQGNYGYTF TGCGCCAGCAGCCAACCCGTACAGGGTAACTATGGCTACACCTTC
TRBJ2-7 TRBV21-1 NA once CASSKLGGDAGGYEQYF TGTGCCAGCAGCAAGCTGGGGGGGGACGCGGGCGGATACGAGCAGTACTTC
TRBJ1-1 TRBV19 TRBD1 NA CASQGTGEAFF TGTGCCTCCCAGGGGACAGGTGAAGCTTTCTTT
TRBJ2-1 TRBV6-4 NA NA CASTGSRAEQFF TGTGCCAGCACGGGTAGCCGGGCTGAGCAGTTCTTC
TRBJ1-4 TRBV28 NA NA CASSLLLSGGPEKLFF TGTGCCAGCAGTCTTCTATTATCGGGGGGCCCTGAAAAACTGTTTTTT
TRBJ2-3 TRBV5-1 TRBD2 once CASSFRLAGTDTQYF TGCGCCAGCAGCTTCCGACTAGCGGGGACAGATACGCAGTATTTT